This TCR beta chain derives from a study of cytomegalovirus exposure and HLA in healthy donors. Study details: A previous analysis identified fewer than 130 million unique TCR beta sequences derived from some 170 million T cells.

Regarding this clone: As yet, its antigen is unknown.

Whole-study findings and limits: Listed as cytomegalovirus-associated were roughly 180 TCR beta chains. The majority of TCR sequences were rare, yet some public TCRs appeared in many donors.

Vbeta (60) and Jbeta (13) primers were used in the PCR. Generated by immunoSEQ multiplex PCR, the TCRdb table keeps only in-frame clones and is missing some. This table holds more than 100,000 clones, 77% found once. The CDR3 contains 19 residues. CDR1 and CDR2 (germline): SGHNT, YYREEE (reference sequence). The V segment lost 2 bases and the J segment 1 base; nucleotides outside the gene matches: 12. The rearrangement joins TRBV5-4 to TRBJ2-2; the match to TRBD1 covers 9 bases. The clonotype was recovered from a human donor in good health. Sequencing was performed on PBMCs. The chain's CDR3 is CASSFTTGGGYLNTGELFF. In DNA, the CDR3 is TGTGCCAGCAGCTTTACGACAGGGGGAGGTTATCTGAACACCGGGGAGCTGTTTTTT. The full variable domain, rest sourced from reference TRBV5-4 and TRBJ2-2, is ETGVTQSPTHLIKTRGQQVTLRCSSQSGHNTVSWYQQALGQGPQFIFQYYREEENGRGNFPPRFSGLQFPNYSSELNVNALELDDSALYLCASSFTTGGGYLNTGELFFGEGSRLTVL.